The source of this T cell receptor beta chain is a study of blood T cell repertoires in COVID-19. About the study: Sources were T cells, B-cell-depleted T cells, or PBMCs; the material itself was cDNA or gDNA.

Per the authors' pipeline: Amplification with reference gene primers provided the estimates of nucleated cell counts. Some clones are missing from TCRdb's copy, which holds only in-frame ones; the method was immunoSEQ multiplex PCR. From that table come the V and J calls and clone size; the DNA was used to work out D and trimming. The table records some 150,000 clones, about nine tenths of them present only once. The CDR3 covers 17 residues. CDR1 is MNHEY and CDR2 is SVGEGT in the germline V gene. The V gene lost 0 bases and the J gene lost 3 bases, with 15 bases spanning the gap. This clone has only a few counts.

The sequenced material came from peripheral blood. This chain links TRBV6-2 or TRBV6-3 with TRBJ1-5; D gene ambiguous. The clonotype comes from a woman aged 45 to 65 with acute or convalescent COVID-19. CDR3 loop: CASSYSKVGSPNQPQHF. CDR3 nucleotides: TGTGCCAGCAGTTACTCGAAGGTGGGTAGCCCCAATCAGCCCCAGCATTTT.